Listed below are T cell receptor beta chains from one sample, sequenced in a study of post-analysis software for immune sequencing data. Via MiXCR, TCRdb re-called the PCR reads, giving one row per CDR3 protein. The repertoire holds roughly 650,000 distinct CDR3 sequences, 59% seen once, with 11% in the top ten. Source material: blood. These receptors originate from a girl aged 2 to 9 with multiple sclerosis. Each CDR3 is given with its conserved first and last residue. A D gene is named only where the DNA matches it firmly.

v_gene	len	d_gene	j_gene	CDR3aa
TRBV11-2	17	.	TRBJ2-7	CASSQGSGTTPSYEQYF
TRBV6-5	13	.	TRBJ1-2	CASRTRKAGGYTF
TRBV4-3	17	TRBD2	TRBJ2-1	CASSPYLTSGTYNEQFF
TRBV29-1	12	TRBD1	TRBJ1-2	CSVVSGGYGYTF
TRBV4-3	13	.	TRBJ2-5	CASSQAWWETQYF
TRBV20-1	14	TRBD1	TRBJ1-1	CSATIQGAGTEAFF
TRBV12-3/TRBV12-4	13	.	TRBJ2-3	CASLRTSADTQYF
TRBV4-1	12	.	.	CASSQGLREQYF
TRBV5-6	13	.	TRBJ2-1	CASSKTGPNEQFF
TRBV20-1	15	TRBD1	TRBJ2-7	CSARDPQDRGREQYF
TRBV4-3	15	.	TRBJ2-5	CASSQVGDGKETQYF
TRBV29-1	11	.	TRBJ1-2	CSVTPGVGYTF
TRBV3-1	14	TRBD2	TRBJ2-1	CASSQVAGEVGQFF
TRBV5-3	14	.	TRBJ2-3	CARSLESPTDTQYF
TRBV6-2/TRBV6-3	12	TRBD2	TRBJ2-3	CASSFTASGAYF
TRBV5-5	15	.	TRBJ1-5	CASSHRDNSNQPQHF
TRBV6-5	13	.	TRBJ1-1	CASRATSNTEAFF
TRBV5-1	15	.	TRBJ2-7	CASSLAGESGYEQYF
TRBV4-1	15	.	TRBJ1-1	CASSQVGRGNTEAFF
TRBV29-1	14	.	TRBJ2-4	CSVLLVSKPGIQYF
TRBV7-2	15	.	TRBJ1-5	CASSLVEGSNQPQHF
TRBV2	15	TRBD1	TRBJ1-2	CASSEEKGQYYGYTF
TRBV6-1	18	TRBD1	TRBJ2-7	CASLKGTAFDKLSYEQYF
TRBV6-2/TRBV6-3	15	.	TRBJ1-1	CASSYSGPINTEAFF
TRBV7-8	13	TRBD1	TRBJ1-2	CASSRGDSDGYTF
TRBV20-1	16	TRBD2	TRBJ2-3	CSARTSGDLRLDTQYF
TRBV6-2/TRBV6-3	15	.	TRBJ2-1	CASSYMGGAYNEQFF
TRBV10-3	14	.	TRBJ2-3	CALLGGTITDTQYF
TRBV7-2	13	.	TRBJ2-5	CASSLVRAGTQYF
TRBV20-1	14	TRBD1	TRBJ2-4	CSANGQGELNVQYF
TRBV11-2	13	.	TRBJ1-1	CASSGTENTEAFF
TRBV7-2	15	.	TRBJ2-2	CASSLGRVGTGELFF
TRBV5-6	12	.	TRBJ2-1	CASSGSTNEQFF
TRBV5-1	17	.	TRBJ2-3	CASSLGHRTQPPDTQYF
TRBV6-5	13	.	TRBJ1-2	CASRTASNYGYTF
TRBV11-2	15	.	TRBJ1-2	CASSLVRTVNYGYTF
TRBV20-1	12	.	TRBJ2-1	CSSSPQSREQFF
TRBV12-3/TRBV12-4	14	.	TRBJ1-1	CASTVDSLDTEAFF
TRBV29-1	14	TRBD1	.	CSVETGNSYNEQYF
TRBV12-3/TRBV12-4	13	.	TRBJ1-2	CASRDSPRYGYTF
TRBV12-3/TRBV12-4	15	TRBD1	TRBJ1-2	CASSRRDRENYGYTF
TRBV15	17	TRBD2	TRBJ2-7	CATSRDGLAGRSYEQYF
TRBV13	17	.	TRBJ2-1	CASSSSPAGSYYNEQFF
TRBV5-1	16	.	TRBJ1-1	CASSSVARGGNTEAFF
TRBV29-1	14	TRBD2	TRBJ2-5	CSVGPRGEGETQYF
TRBV7-8	18	.	TRBJ2-2	CASSLGVSRLSYTGELFF
TRBV27	14	.	TRBJ1-1	CASSLSLSNTEAFF
TRBV29-1	14	.	TRBJ2-7	CSVPGDGGSYGQYF
TRBV6-1	19	.	TRBJ2-3	CASSEALQGGPLSTDTQYF